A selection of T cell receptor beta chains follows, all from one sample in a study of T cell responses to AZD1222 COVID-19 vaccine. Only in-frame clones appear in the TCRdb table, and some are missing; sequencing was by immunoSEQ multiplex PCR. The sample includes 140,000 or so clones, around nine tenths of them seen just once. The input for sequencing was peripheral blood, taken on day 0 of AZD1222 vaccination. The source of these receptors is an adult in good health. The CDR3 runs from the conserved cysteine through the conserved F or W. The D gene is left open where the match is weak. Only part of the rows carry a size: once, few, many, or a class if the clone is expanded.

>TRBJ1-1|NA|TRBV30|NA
CAWSVPTGGDEAFF
TGTGCCTGGAGTGTCCCGACAGGCGGGGACGAAGCTTTCTTT
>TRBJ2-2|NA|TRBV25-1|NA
CASRRSGWDTGELFF
TGTGCCAGCAGGAGGTCAGGGTGGGACACCGGGGAGCTGTTTTTT
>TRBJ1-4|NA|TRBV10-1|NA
CASSEITTNEKLFF
TGCGCCAGCAGTGAAATAACAACTAATGAAAAACTGTTTTTT
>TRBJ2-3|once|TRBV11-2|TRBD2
CASSRTSGGTDTQYF
TGTGCCAGCAGCCGGACTAGCGGTGGCACAGATACGCAGTATTTT
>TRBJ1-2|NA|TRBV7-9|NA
CASSPDGDLVLNYGYTF
TGTGCCAGCAGCCCAGACGGGGACCTCGTCCTTAACTATGGCTACACCTTC
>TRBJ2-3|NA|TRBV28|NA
CASTLSGDTQYF
TGTGCCAGCACCCTCTCCGGAGATACGCAGTATTTT
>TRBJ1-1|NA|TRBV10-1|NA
CASSDIFGQRLNTEAFF
TGCGCCAGCAGTGATATTTTTGGACAGCGGCTCAACACTGAAGCTTTCTTT
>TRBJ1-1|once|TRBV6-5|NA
CASSPHPGGSAFF
TGTGCCAGCAGTCCCCACCCGGGGGGCTCGGCTTTCTTT
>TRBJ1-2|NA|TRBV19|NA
CASSHFRGGSQSYGYTF
TGTGCCAGTAGCCACTTCAGGGGAGGCAGTCAGTCCTATGGCTACACCTTC
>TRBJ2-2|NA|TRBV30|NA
CAWSGSPLETGLTGELFF
TGTGCCTGGAGTGGTTCGCCCTTAGAAACAGGGCTCACCGGGGAGCTGTTTTTT
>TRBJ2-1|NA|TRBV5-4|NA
CASSLSRDEQFF
TGTGCCAGCAGCTTGTCCAGGGATGAGCAGTTCTTC
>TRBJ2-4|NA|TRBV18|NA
CASKGDSDIQYF
TGTGCCAGTAAGGGAGATTCAGACATTCAGTACTTC
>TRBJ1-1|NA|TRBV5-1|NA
CASSLDVQGLTEAFF
TGCGCCAGCAGCTTGGATGTACAGGGATTAACTGAAGCTTTCTTT
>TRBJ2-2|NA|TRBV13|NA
CASRRAGNTGELFF
TGTGCCAGTAGAAGGGCGGGGAACACCGGGGAGCTGTTTTTT
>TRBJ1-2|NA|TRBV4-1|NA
CASRAGRGYGYTF
TGCGCCAGCAGGGCGGGGAGGGGGTATGGCTACACCTTC
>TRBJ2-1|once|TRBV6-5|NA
CASSYSNGNEQFF
TGTGCCAGCAGTTACTCGAACGGCAATGAGCAGTTCTTC
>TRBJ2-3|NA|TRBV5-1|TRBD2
CASSSGTSGREADTQYF
TGCGCCAGCAGCTCGGGGACTAGCGGGAGGGAGGCAGATACGCAGTATTTT
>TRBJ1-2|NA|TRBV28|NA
CASSLWGADYGYTF
TGTGCCAGCAGTCTCTGGGGGGCAGACTATGGCTACACCTTC
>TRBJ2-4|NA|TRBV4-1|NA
CASSPSKGGLNIQYF
TGCGCCAGCAGCCCCTCTAAGGGAGGCCTAAACATTCAGTACTTC
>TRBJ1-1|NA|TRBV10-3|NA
CAPRKEGREDTEAFF
TGTGCCCCCCGGAAGGAGGGTAGGGAGGACACTGAAGCTTTCTTT
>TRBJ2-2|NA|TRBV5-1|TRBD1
CASSARTGEYTGELFF
TGCGCCAGCAGCGCCCGGACAGGGGAATACACCGGGGAGCTGTTTTTT
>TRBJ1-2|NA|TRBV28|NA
CASSEGNYGYTF
TGTGCCAGCAGTGAGGGGAACTATGGCTACACCTTC
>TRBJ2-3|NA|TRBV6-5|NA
CASSYRRREKDTQYF
TGTGCCAGCAGTTACAGGAGACGGGAGAAAGATACGCAGTATTTT
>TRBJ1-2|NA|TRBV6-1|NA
CASSEGARGYTF
TGTGCCAGCAGTGAGGGGGCGCGCGGCTACACCTTC
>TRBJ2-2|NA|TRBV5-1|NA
CASRQSTGELFF
TGCGCCAGTCGACAGTCCACCGGGGAGCTGTTTTTT
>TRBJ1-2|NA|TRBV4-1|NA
CASSQDFRGANYGYTF
TGCGCCAGCAGCCAAGATTTCAGGGGAGCTAACTATGGCTACACCTTC
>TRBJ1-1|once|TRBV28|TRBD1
CASTQGGTEAFF
TGTGCCAGCACCCAGGGGGGCACTGAAGCTTTCTTT
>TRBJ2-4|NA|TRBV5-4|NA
CASSLARVGAKNIQYF
TGTGCCAGCAGCTTGGCCAGGGTAGGAGCCAAAAACATTCAGTACTTC
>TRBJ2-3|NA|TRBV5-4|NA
CASSLSGLLTDTQYF
TGTGCCAGCAGCTTGTCGGGACTCCTCACAGATACGCAGTATTTT
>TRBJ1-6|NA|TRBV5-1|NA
CASSLAAGTNSPLHF
TGCGCCAGCAGCTTGGCGGCGGGGACGAATTCACCCCTCCACTTT
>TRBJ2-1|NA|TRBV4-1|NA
CASSPSGQTYNEQFF
TGCGCCAGCAGCCCCTCGGGACAAACCTACAATGAGCAGTTCTTC
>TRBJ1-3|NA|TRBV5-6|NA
CASSRRQSGNTIYF
TGTGCCAGCAGCCGCAGACAGAGCGGAAACACCATATATTTT
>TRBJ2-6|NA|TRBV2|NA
CASSERTGANVLTF
TGTGCCAGCAGTGAAAGGACTGGGGCCAACGTCCTGACTTTC
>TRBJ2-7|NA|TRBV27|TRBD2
CASSDSAGPYEQYF
TGTGCCAGCAGCGACTCAGCGGGACCCTACGAGCAGTACTTC
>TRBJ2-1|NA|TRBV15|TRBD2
CATQASGSYEQFF
TGTGCCACCCAGGCTAGCGGGAGCTATGAGCAGTTCTTC
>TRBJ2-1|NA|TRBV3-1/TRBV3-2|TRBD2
CASSQGLGGFNEQFF
TGTGCCAGCAGCCAGGGACTAGGGGGATTCAATGAGCAGTTCTTC
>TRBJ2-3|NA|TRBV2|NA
CASSARQGRLTDTQYF
TGTGCCAGCAGTGCCCGCCAGGGAAGGCTTACAGATACGCAGTATTTT
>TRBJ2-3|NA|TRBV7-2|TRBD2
CASSLAGFTDTQYF
TGTGCCAGCAGCCTAGCGGGTTTCACAGATACGCAGTATTTT
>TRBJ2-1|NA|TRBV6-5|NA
CASSLGSSYNEQFF
TGTGCCAGCAGTCTCGGAAGCTCCTACAATGAGCAGTTCTTC
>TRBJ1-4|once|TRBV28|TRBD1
CASSSRTGQLSKLFF
TGTGCCAGCAGTTCCCGGACAGGGCAACTTTCAAAACTGTTTTTT
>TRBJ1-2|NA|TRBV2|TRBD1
CASSPDRAPTF
TGTGCCAGCAGCCCGGACAGGGCTCCCACCTTC
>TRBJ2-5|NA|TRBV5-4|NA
CASSRTDVAGTQYF
TGTGCCAGCAGCCGGACCGATGTTGCGGGGACCCAGTACTTC
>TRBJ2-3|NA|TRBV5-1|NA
CASSVPQASSTDTQYF
TGCGCCAGCAGCGTTCCCCAAGCGTCTAGCACAGATACGCAGTATTTT
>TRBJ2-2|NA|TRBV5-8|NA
CASSRGRTTGELFF
TGTGCCAGCAGCAGGGGACGTACCACCGGGGAGCTGTTTTTT
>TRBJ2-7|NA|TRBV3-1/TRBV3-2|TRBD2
CASSFTGTSGEQYF
TGTGCCAGCAGCTTCACCGGGACTAGCGGAGAGCAGTACTTC
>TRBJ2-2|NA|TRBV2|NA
CASSFLQGTGELFF
TGTGCCAGCAGTTTTCTGCAGGGCACCGGGGAGCTGTTTTTT
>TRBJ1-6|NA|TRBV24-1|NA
CATSGKISPLHF
TGTGCCACCAGTGGGAAGATCTCACCCCTCCACTTT
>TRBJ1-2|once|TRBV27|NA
CASSSQEGYGYTF
TGTGCCAGCAGTTCACAGGAGGGCTATGGCTACACCTTC
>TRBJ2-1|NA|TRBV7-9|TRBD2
CASSGSGREFNEQFF
TGTGCCAGCAGCGGTAGCGGGAGAGAATTCAATGAGCAGTTCTTC
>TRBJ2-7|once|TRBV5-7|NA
CASSICSTHEQYF
TGTGCCAGCAGCATCTGCTCCACCCACGAGCAGTACTTC
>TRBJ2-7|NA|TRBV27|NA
CASSPSTGTLTYEQYF
TGTGCCAGCAGCCCGTCAACCGGGACATTAACCTACGAGCAGTACTTC
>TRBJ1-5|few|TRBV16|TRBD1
CASSRDRGRNQPQHF
TGTGCCAGCAGCCGCGACAGGGGTAGGAATCAGCCCCAGCATTTT
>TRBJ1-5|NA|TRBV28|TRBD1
CASTLDREDGQPQHF
TGTGCCAGCACCTTGGACAGGGAGGATGGTCAGCCCCAGCATTTT
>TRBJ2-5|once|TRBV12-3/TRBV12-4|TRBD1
CASSWGQFAQYF
TGTGCCAGCAGTTGGGGACAGTTCGCCCAGTACTTC
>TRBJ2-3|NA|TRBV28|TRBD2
CASSLSAGWADTQYF
TGTGCCAGCAGTTTATCAGCGGGATGGGCAGATACGCAGTATTTT
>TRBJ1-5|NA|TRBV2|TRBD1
CASKLRQGGIQPQHF
TGTGCCAGCAAACTGCGACAGGGTGGTATCCAGCCCCAGCATTTT
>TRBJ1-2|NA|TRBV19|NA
CASSISAESLGYTF
TGTGCCAGTAGTATTTCGGCCGAATCCTTAGGCTACACCTTC
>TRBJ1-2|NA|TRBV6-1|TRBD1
CASSEAAGGGYGYTF
TGTGCCAGCAGTGAAGCGGCAGGGGGAGGCTATGGCTACACCTTC
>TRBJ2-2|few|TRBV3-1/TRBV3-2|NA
CASSRTVNTGELFF
TGTGCCAGCAGCCGGACGGTGAACACCGGGGAGCTGTTTTTT
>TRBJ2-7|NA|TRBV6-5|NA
CASSPDGGYSYEQYF
TGTGCCAGCAGCCCGGACGGGGGATACTCCTACGAGCAGTACTTC